This T cell receptor beta chain was observed in a study of blood T cell repertoires in COVID-19. Study at large: The United States, Italy and Spain supplied acute and convalescent COVID-19 samples. Nucleic acid was either cDNA or gDNA, and it came from T cells, B-cell-depleted T cells, or PBMCs.

On this clone: In the same sample, other DNA sequences code for this CDR3.

This CDR3 is 13 amino acids long. The V gene's germline CDR1 is SEHNR and CDR2 FQNEAQ (reference sequence). The V gene lost 3 bases and the J gene lost 1 base, with 6 bases spanning the gap. Authors' data handling: Reference gene primer amplification gave nucleated cell count estimates. The protocol was immunoSEQ multiplex PCR, while the TCRdb copy is restricted to in-frame clones and leaves out a portion. From that table come the V and J calls and clone size; the DNA was used to work out D and trimming. The sample contains about 180,000 clones, around 87% of which appear only once. The sequenced sample was peripheral blood. The clonotype originates from a woman between 25 and 40 years old with active or convalescent COVID-19. The J gene is TRBJ1-1, the V gene TRBV7-9, with D possibly matching TRBD1 (5 bases). CDR3 in amino acids: CASSFTGNTEAFF. As DNA, the CDR3 is TGTGCCAGCAGCTTTACAGGGAACACTGAAGCTTTCTTT.